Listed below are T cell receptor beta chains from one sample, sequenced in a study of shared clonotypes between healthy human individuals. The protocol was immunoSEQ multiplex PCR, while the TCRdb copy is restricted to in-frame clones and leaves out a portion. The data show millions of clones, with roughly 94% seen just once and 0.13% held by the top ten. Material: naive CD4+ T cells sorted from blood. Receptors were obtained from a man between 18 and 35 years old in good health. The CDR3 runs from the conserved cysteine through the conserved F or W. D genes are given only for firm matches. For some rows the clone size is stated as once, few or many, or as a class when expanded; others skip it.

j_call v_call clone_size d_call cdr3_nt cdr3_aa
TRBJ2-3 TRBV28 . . TGTGCCAGCAGTACCGTTCAGGGGAGGAATACGCAGTATTTT CASSTVQGRNTQYF
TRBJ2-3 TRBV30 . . TGTGCCTGGAGTAGGGACTTCCTTGTAGATACGCAGTATTTT CAWSRDFLVDTQYF
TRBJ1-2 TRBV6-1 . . TGTGCCAGCAGTCCTTCGACGGGCAACTATGGCTACACCTTC CASSPSTGNYGYTF
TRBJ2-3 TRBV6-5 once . TGTGCCAGCACCCGGAGGGTGGGCACAGATACGCAGTATTTT CASTRRVGTDTQYF
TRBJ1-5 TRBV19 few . TGTGCCAGTAGTGGTAGCAATCAGCCCCAGCATTTT CASSGSNQPQHF
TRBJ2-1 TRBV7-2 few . TGTGCCAGCAGCCTGGGACCTATTTACAATGAGCAGTTCTTC CASSLGPIYNEQFF
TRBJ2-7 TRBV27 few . TGTGCCAGCAGTCATTCCTACGAGCAGTACTTC CASSHSYEQYF
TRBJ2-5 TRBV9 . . TGTGCCAGCAGCCAGGGATTAACAGGAAGTCAGGAGACCCAGTACTTC CASSQGLTGSQETQYF
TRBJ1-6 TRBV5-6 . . TGTGCCAGCAGCTTGCTGGGGGAGGATGTTAATTCACCCCTCCACTTT CASSLLGEDVNSPLHF
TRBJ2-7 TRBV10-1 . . TGCGCCAGCAGTGAGTCGGACACCGACGGGTACGAGCAGTACTTC CASSESDTDGYEQYF
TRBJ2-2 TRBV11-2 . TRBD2 TGTGCCAGCAGCCAAGGGCTAGCGGCCACCGGGGAGCTGTTTTTT CASSQGLAATGELFF
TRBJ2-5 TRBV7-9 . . TGTGCCAGCAGCATTTTACAGGACCTCCAAGAGACCCAGTACTTC CASSILQDLQETQYF
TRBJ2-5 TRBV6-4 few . TGTGCCAGCAGTGAGAGGTTGACCCTATACCAAGAGACCCAGTACTTC CASSERLTLYQETQYF
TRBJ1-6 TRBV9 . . TGTGCCAGCAGCCCTAAGGAGTCACCCCTCCACTTT CASSPKESPLHF
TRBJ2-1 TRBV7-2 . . TGTGCCAGCAGCTTAAGGGGGGATGAGCAGTTCTTC CASSLRGDEQFF
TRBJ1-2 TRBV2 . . TGTGCCAGAACGGGGAGGTCGTTTTATGGCTACACCTTC CARTGRSFYGYTF